Following are 15 T cell receptor beta chains from one sample sequenced in a study of T cell responses to AZD1222 COVID-19 vaccine. Method: immunoSEQ multiplex PCR; TCRdb's copy keeps in-frame clones and lacks some. Counted here are 100,000 to 150,000 clones, roughly 90% occurring once; the ten biggest clones make up approximately 4.2%. Material: peripheral blood, obtained on day 0 of AZD1222 vaccination. The receptor source for this set is an adult in good health.

The chain uses TRBV14 and TRBJ1-5, with D unclear. The CDR3 extends over 13 amino acids. Trimming removed 1 base at V and 4 bases at J, with 5 bases between. CDR1 is SGHDN, CDR2 FVKESK, per germline. The CDR3 DNA reads TGTGCCAGCAGCCAAGCATGGAATCAGCCCCAGCATTTT. It codes for CASSQAWNQPQHF.

This chain uses TRBV10-1 with TRBJ2-5; TRBD2 agrees at 9 bases. This CDR3 contains 15 residues. The V gene's germline CDR1 is WNHNN and CDR2 SYGVQD (reference sequence). With V trimmed by 6 bases and J by 4 bases, 9 bases remained unmatched. The CDR3 DNA sequence: TGCGCCAGCAGGGTGGTAGCGGGGGCTGGAGAGACCCAGTACTTC. This encodes CASRVVAGAGETQYF.

CDR3 residues: CASSVEEEQTGTGRGPNTEAFF. CDR3 in DNA: TGTGCCAGCAGCGTAGAGGAAGAACAGACCGGGACAGGGAGGGGCCCGAACACTGAAGCTTTCTTT. This rearrangement joins TRBV9 to TRBJ1-1; 9 bases fit TRBD1. Losses at the gene ends were 0 bases for V and 1 base for J; bases not matched to a gene: 22. The CDR3 is 22 amino acids. Per germline, CDR1 SGDLS and CDR2 YYNGEE.

The chain links TRBV4-1 to TRBJ1-2; a weak D match, TRBD1 (5 bases). Trimming took off 3 bases at V and 5 bases at J, with 16 bases between the two ends. Germline loops: CDR1 MGHRA, CDR2 YSYEKL. The CDR3 length is 15 residues. The DNA of the CDR3 is TGCGCCAGCAGCCAGCCGGGACCGGCTTCTTATGGCTACACCTTC. It specifies CASSQPGPASYGYTF.

The chain employs TRBV6-2 or TRBV6-3 and TRBJ2-3; D possibly matches TRBD1 or TRBD2 (5 bases each). Trimming removed 2 bases from V and 5 bases from J, with 11 bases in between. This CDR3 is built from 14 residues. Germline assignment: CDR1 MNHEY and CDR2 SVGEGT. The CDR3 here is CASSYTGRGDTQYF. The CDR3 nucleotides are TGTGCCAGCAGTTACACGGGACGGGGAGATACGCAGTATTTT.

This sequence joins TRBV2 and TRBJ1-2; possible D gene TRBD1, 5 bases. V gave up 5 bases and J gave up 6 bases, with 10 bases separating them. CDR1 and CDR2 from the germline V gene are SNHLY and FYNNEI. The CDR3 is 12 residues long. CDR3 nucleotides: TGTGCCAGCAGTAGAGGGGAGGATGGCTACACCTTC. Translating it yields CASSRGEDGYTF.

J is TRBJ1-2 and V is TRBV19; D is uncertain. Germline loops: CDR1 LNHDA, CDR2 SQIVND (reference sequence). The V end lost 0 bases, the J end lost 4 bases, and 9 bases lay between the germline ends. This CDR3 comprises 14 residues. CDR3 amino acids: CASSIELRLYGYTF. As DNA, the CDR3 is TGTGCCAGTAGTATAGAACTCAGACTCTATGGCTACACCTTC.

V and J are TRBV18 and TRBJ2-3; 8 nucleotides align to TRBD2. J was trimmed by 6 bases and V by 4 bases; bases with no gene match: 9. Germline lookup yields CDR1 KGHSH and CDR2 LQKENI. This CDR3 is built from 15 residues. CDR3 in DNA: TGTGCCAGCTCACTGCTAGCGGGCGGGGGCGATACGCAGTATTTT. Translating it yields CASSLLAGGGDTQYF.

This chain joins TRBV28 and TRBJ2-4; tentative D call: TRBD2 (7 bases). The CDR3 consists of 17 residues. V was trimmed by 2 bases and J by 0 bases, leaving 14 bases between them. Germline V lookup: CDR1 MDHEN, CDR2 SYDVKM. The CDR3 is CASSLVGGVKAKNIQYF. CDR3 nucleotide sequence: TGTGCCAGCAGTTTAGTAGGGGGGGTGAAAGCCAAAAACATTCAGTACTTC.

The chain has TRBV28 and TRBJ2-7; tentatively, D is TRBD1 (6 bases). Germline V gene sequence: CDR1 MDHEN, CDR2 SYDVKM. CDR3 size: 12 residues. The ends were cut back, 5 bases at V and 6 bases at J, with 11 bases in the middle. The CDR3 reads CASSGQWAEQYF. Written as DNA, the CDR3 is TGTGCCAGCAGTGGACAGTGGGCCGAGCAGTACTTC. The variable domain in full, completed from reference TRBV28 and TRBJ2-7, reads DVKVTQSSRYLVKRTGEKVFLECVQDMDHENMFWYRQDPGLGLRLIYFSYDVKMKEKGDIPEGYSVSREKKERFSLILESASTNQTSMYLCASSGQWAEQYFGPGTRLTVT.

The chain links TRBV3-1 (or the pseudogene TRBV3-2) to TRBJ2-5; D gene unclear. The CDR3 consists of 14 residues. V shed 0 bases and J shed 5 bases, with 10 bases lying between them. Germline V lookup: CDR1 LGHDT, CDR2 YNNKEL (reference sequence). CDR3 DNA sequence: TGTGCCAGCAGCCAAGATTATAACGGGGAGACCCAGTACTTC. This encodes CASSQDYNGETQYF.

The chain combines TRBV7-3 with TRBJ2-1; 9 nucleotides agree with TRBD2. CDR3 size: 15 residues. V trimming: 4 bases; J trimming: 8 bases; junction bases outside the gene matches: 9. Germline V gives CDR1 SGHTA, CDR2 FQGTGA. CDR3 amino acids: CASSSRGGRVDEQFF. CDR3 bases: TGTGCCAGCAGCTCCCGGGGCGGGAGGGTCGATGAGCAGTTCTTC.

The chain combines TRBV6-6 with TRBJ2-2, with 8 bases that match TRBD2. V lost 8 bases, J lost 7 bases, and 27 bases stayed unmatched. This CDR3 is built from 20 residues. Germline V gene lookup returns CDR1 MNHNY and CDR2 SVGAGI (reference sequence). DNA of the CDR3: TGTGCCAGCCGTCGGAGGGGGGCTATCCGGGAGGGCCTCGCCGGCGGGGAGCTGTTTTTT. It yields the protein CASRRRGAIREGLAGGELFF.

This chain connects TRBV11-3 to TRBJ1-6; D unresolved. Trimming cost V 5 bases and J 10 bases, with 12 bases left between them. The CDR3 spans 13 residues. The germline gives CDR1 SGHNT, CDR2 YENEEA. The CDR3: CASSTDRESPLHF. CDR3 sequence (DNA): TGTGCCAGCAGCACCGACCGTGAATCACCCCTCCACTTT.

The chain employs TRBV28 and TRBJ2-7, with unresolved D. The germline V and J ends were trimmed by 3 bases and 7 bases, with 13 bases remaining between them. Germline values: CDR1 MDHEN, CDR2 SYDVKM. The CDR3 contains 13 residues. This CDR3 is CASSFQSTREQYF. CDR3 nucleotide sequence: TGTGCCAGCAGTTTTCAGTCCACCCGGGAGCAGTACTTC.